The 20 T cell receptor beta chains below all came from one sample that was sequenced in a study of control samples from healthy donors and cancer patients. Generated by immunoSEQ multiplex PCR, the TCRdb table keeps only in-frame clones and is missing some. There are roughly 150,000 clones in the sample; approximately 86% occur only once, and 1.5% to 2% lies in the top ten. What was sequenced was blood. The receptors come from a man aged 18 to 29 in good health.

The chain carries TRBV11-3 and TRBJ2-7; perhaps TRBD1 as D (6 bases). Germline V CDR1 and CDR2: SGHNT, YENEEA. This CDR3 comprises 16 residues. V was cut by 4 bases and J by 3 bases, with 19 bases left in between. The DNA for the CDR3 is TGTGCCAGCAGCTCACAACATCAGGGGAGCTACTACGAGCAGTACTTC. Translating gives CASSSQHQGSYYEQYF.

The chain links TRBV19 to TRBJ1-4; weak D call: TRBD1 (6 bases). V was cut by 7 bases and J by 5 bases, with 14 bases left in between. The CDR3 totals 14 residues. Germline V lookup: CDR1 LNHDA, CDR2 SQIVND (reference sequence). CDR3 sequence reads: CASTPGQGNEKLFF. CDR3 DNA: TGTGCCAGTACCCCGGGGCAGGGGAATGAAAAACTGTTTTTT.

Points on this clone: At the DNA level, this CDR3 is encoded by other sequences in the same sample as well. J is TRBJ1-2 and V is TRBV11-2; D possibly corresponds to TRBD1 (6 bases). Germline V gene sequence: CDR1 SGHAT, CDR2 FQNNGV. Trimming pared 5 bases from V and 4 bases from J, leaving 14 bases between. The CDR3 contains 14 residues. CDR3 DNA: TGTGCCAGCAGCCCGACGGGGGGCGGCTATGGCTACACCTTC. As protein: CASSPTGGGYGYTF.

V usage is TRBV18 and J usage is TRBJ1-5; D unclear. This CDR3 spans 15 amino acids. Trimming removed 3 bases from V and 7 bases from J, with 16 bases in between. Germline assignment: CDR1 KGHSH and CDR2 LQKENI. The CDR3 coding sequence is TGTGCCAGCTCACCCCCCGGACGGCCTCGGCAGCCCCAGCATTTT. It yields the protein CASSPPGRPRQPQHF. Full variable domain (outside the CDR3, taken from reference TRBV18 and TRBJ1-5): NAGVMQNPRHLVRRRGQEARLRCSPMKGHSHVYWYRQLPEEGLKFMVYLQKENIIDESGMPKERFSAEFPKEGPSILRIQQVVRGDSAAYFCASSPPGRPRQPQHFGDGTRLSIL.

Ten or more counts support this clone. This chain uses TRBV6-5 with TRBJ1-1; D gene ambiguous. V was trimmed by 5 bases and J by 11 bases, leaving 12 bases between them. CDR1 and CDR2 (germline): MNHEY, SVGAGI. The CDR3 has 11 amino acids. CDR3 bases: TGTGCCAGCAGTAAGGACGGGCGGGCTTTCTTT. This encodes CASSKDGRAFF.

The genes are TRBV5-1 and TRBJ2-3, with TRBD2 identical over 9 bases. With V trimmed by 0 bases and J by 4 bases, 6 bases remained unmatched. Germline V lookup: CDR1 SGHRS, CDR2 YFSETQ. This CDR3 is built from 16 residues. The CDR3 DNA follows: TGCGCCAGCAGCTTGGTGGCGGGGGGGGTCGCAGATACGCAGTATTTT. The encoded protein is CASSLVAGGVADTQYF.

The chain recombines TRBV4-1 with TRBJ1-6; no firm D call. V shed 0 bases and J shed 5 bases, with 11 bases lying between them. The CDR3 sequence is 16 residues long. CDR1 and CDR2 (germline): MGHRA, YSYEKL. DNA for the CDR3: TGCGCCAGCAGCCAAGAAGGTCTTCTGGATAATTCACCCCTCCACTTT. This sequence encodes CASSQEGLLDNSPLHF.

The V gene is TRBV7-2, the J gene TRBJ2-2, with a tentative D call TRBD1 (5 bases). The V and J ends lost 2 bases and 7 bases respectively, with 11 bases between them. Germline CDR1 is SGHTA and CDR2 is FQGNSA. The CDR3 has 14 residues. The CDR3 loop is CASSLRTPGGELFF. CDR3 DNA: TGTGCCAGCAGCTTAAGGACACCTGGCGGGGAGCTGTTTTTT.

The V gene is TRBV7-2, the J gene TRBJ2-7; D might be TRBD1 or TRBD2, each matching 5 bases. V was shortened by 4 bases and J by 0 bases, with 10 bases between the two germline ends. The CDR3 consists of 14 residues. CDR1 is SGHTA, CDR2 FQGNSA, per germline. CDR3 bases: TGTGCCAGCAGCTCCCCGGGGACCTCCTACGAGCAGTACTTC. Its translation: CASSSPGTSYEQYF.

The chain carries TRBV19 and TRBJ1-1; 9 bases map to TRBD1. Trimming took 5 bases from V and 5 from J; bases not matched to a gene: 6. The CDR3 extends over 14 amino acids. Germline V gene lookup returns CDR1 LNHDA and CDR2 SQIVND (reference sequence). CDR3 in amino acids: CASSWGQGRTEAFF. The CDR3 DNA is TGTGCCAGTAGTTGGGGACAGGGTAGAACTGAAGCTTTCTTT. Together with reference TRBV19 and TRBJ1-1, the CDR3 gives the full variable domain: DGGITQSPKYLFRKEGQNVTLSCEQNLNHDAMYWYRQDPGQGLRLIYYSQIVNDFQKGDIAEGYSVSREKKESFPLTVTSAQKNPTAFYLCASSWGQGRTEAFFGQGTRLTVV.

The J gene is TRBJ1-2, the V gene TRBV4-3; the match to TRBD1 covers 7 bases. Per the germline V gene, CDR1 is LGHNA and CDR2 is YSLEER. V shed 6 bases, J shed 6 bases, and the junction held 10 bases outside the gene matches. The CDR3 is 14 amino acids. Here the CDR3 reads CASSHSRGLDGYTF. CDR3 DNA: TGCGCCAGCAGTCACAGCAGGGGGTTAGATGGCTACACCTTC.

The chain links TRBV9 to TRBJ1-1; D is ambiguous. CDR1 and CDR2 (germline): SGDLS, YYNGEE. Deletions cut 3 bases from V and 3 bases from J, with 9 bases between. There are 13 residues in the CDR3. CDR3 nucleotide sequence: TGTGCCAGCAGCGCCGTGGGTGACACTGAAGCTTTCTTT. Residues: CASSAVGDTEAFF.

The J gene is TRBJ2-2, the V gene TRBV3-1 (or the pseudogene TRBV3-2); D is perhaps TRBD2 (5 bases). The germline gives CDR1 LGHDT, CDR2 YNNKEL (reference sequence). The CDR3 covers 13 residues. V was trimmed by 3 bases and J by 7 bases, leaving 9 bases between them. The CDR3 DNA is TGTGCCAGCAGCCAGGTCGGGGTCGGGGAGCTGTTTTTT. Its protein is CASSQVGVGELFF.

This clone has only a few counts. The V and J genes are TRBV10-3 and TRBJ1-3; 7 bases line up with TRBD1. This CDR3 is built from 16 residues. The V and J ends lost 6 bases and 4 bases, in that order; junction bases with no gene match: 12. Germline V CDR1 and CDR2: ENHRY, SYGVKD. The CDR3 loop reads CAIRSSTGTGGNTIYF. Written as DNA, the CDR3 is TGTGCCATCAGAAGTTCGACAGGGACTGGCGGAAACACCATATATTTT.

The CDR3 sequence: CASRRSPLTNLKAFF. The CDR3, as DNA: TGTGCCAGCAGGCGCTCCCCTCTGACGAACCTGAAAGCTTTCTTT. The V gene is TRBV28, the J gene TRBJ1-1, with D uncertain. Germline assignment: CDR1 MDHEN and CDR2 SYDVKM. V was clipped by 6 bases and J by 9 bases, with 23 bases between them. The CDR3 consists of 15 residues.

The table lists this clone with a count of one. The chain has TRBV19 and TRBJ2-7; 9 nucleotides align to TRBD1. There are 15 residues in the CDR3. CDR1 and CDR2 (germline): LNHDA, SQIVND (reference sequence). V lost 6 bases to trimming and J lost 2 bases; unmatched junction nucleotides: 8. In DNA form, the CDR3 reads TGTGCCAGTAGCCAGGACAGGGGATTTCCCTACGAGCAGTACTTC. Amino acid sequence: CASSQDRGFPYEQYF.

This clone showed up just once. The rearrangement uses TRBV9 and TRBJ2-5; 7 nucleotides match TRBD1. Germline V gene sequence: CDR1 SGDLS, CDR2 YYNGEE. CDR3 length: 15 residues. After removal of 4 bases from V and 5 bases from J, the junction contained 11 bases not matched to a gene. CDR3 residues: CASSSLQGVGETQYF. DNA of the CDR3: TGTGCCAGCAGCTCCCTGCAGGGGGTGGGGGAGACCCAGTACTTC.

The chain carries TRBV2 and TRBJ1-4; D is possibly TRBD1 (6 bases). The CDR3 runs 14 residues. The V gene's germline CDR1 is SNHLY and CDR2 FYNNEI. Trimming pared 3 bases from V and 6 bases from J, leaving 11 bases between. The CDR3 bases are TGTGCCAGCAGTGATCAGGGGCGGGATGAAAAACTGTTTTTT. Translating gives CASSDQGRDEKLFF.

The chain combines TRBV7-3 with TRBJ2-3; the D gene is possibly TRBD2 (6 bases). Germline values: CDR1 SGHTA, CDR2 FQGTGA. V was cut by 3 bases and J by 1 base, with 8 bases left in between. This CDR3 contains 14 residues. CDR3 bases: TGTGCCAGCAGCTTCGGGGGTGGCACAGATACGCAGTATTTT. This sequence encodes CASSFGGGTDTQYF. Full variable domain (missing parts from reference TRBV7-3 and TRBJ2-3): GAGVSQTPSNKVTEKGKYVELRCDPISGHTALYWYRQSLGQGPEFLIYFQGTGAADDSGLPNDRFFAVRPEGSVSTLKIQRTERGDSAVYLCASSFGGGTDTQYFGPGTRLTVL.

The V gene is TRBV4-1, the J gene TRBJ2-1; D is undetermined. Trimming removed 4 bases at V and 4 bases at J, with 11 bases between. Per the germline V gene, CDR1 is MGHRA and CDR2 is YSYEKL. The CDR3 has 14 residues. CDR3 in amino acids: CASSPMNSYNEQFF. The CDR3, as DNA: TGCGCCAGCAGCCCAATGAACAGTTACAATGAGCAGTTCTTC.